Listed here is a single T cell receptor beta chain. Its antigen target is currently unknown. Base qualities are not provided; no much larger clone lies one nucleotide away. The library came from the immunoSEQ multiplex PCR assay. For the multiplex PCR, a mixture combining 60 forward primers for TCR Vbeta segments and 13 reverse primers for TCR Jbeta segments was used. A multiplex PCR assay on genomic DNA amplified the CDR3 region of rearranged TCR beta genes. The amplified TCR beta libraries were sequenced on the Illumina HiSeq System as 87-base-pair reads. From the authors' description of their analysis: A later analysis tallied 70 million to 100 million unique TCR beta chains across the 700 or so repertoires, and around 12 million of those chains were shared by two or more donors. Raw reads were error-corrected and collapsed into unique sequences by a nearest-neighbor algorithm in which closely related sequences were merged to remove PCR and sequencing errors. CDR3 sequences were aligned to IMGT reference sequences to assign V, D and J gene segments. Each retained sequence needed at least a six-nucleotide match to both a V gene segment and a J gene segment. A rearrangement counted as productive if the CDR3 had no stop codons and remained in frame with V and J, and every other rearrangement counted as non-productive. Following IMGT convention, CDR3 was defined as the stretch from the second conserved V-encoded cysteine up to the conserved J-encoded phenylalanine. In an earlier analysis of approximately 500 of the donors, sequences lacking an unambiguous match to a single V gene segment were excluded. An earlier analysis of around 600 of the donors classified V segments as functional when productive rearrangements were above 56.7% and as segregating when the standard deviation between donors was above 5%. To diagnose cytomegalovirus status from the catalog of TCR beta chain sequences, a statistical classification framework was built. In a later analysis, V and J genes were assigned by comparing TCR nucleotide sequences against IMGT/GENE-DB human TR gene sequences. Using the TCRdist pipeline, a later analysis assigned CDR3 sequences along with most-parsimonious VDJ recombination scenarios. In a later analysis, each TCR beta chain was defined by its CDR3 amino acid sequence together with its V-gene family, and reads lacking a unique V-gene family were excluded. As a way to deal with suspected cross-contamination and a sequencing artifact, a later analysis dropped hundreds of nucleotide sequences that were highly shared and had low generation probability. In a later analysis, a clonal expansion index for each public chain was calculated from normalized within-repertoire ranks of inferred template counts. In a later analysis, generation probabilities were computed using a VDJ recombination model fitted to out-of-frame rearrangements, and the results were checked against IGoR. In a later analysis, hypergeometric tests were used to score TCR-TCR, TCR-HLA and TCR-CMV co-occurrence, with a repertoire-size bias correction applied to TCR pairs. False discovery rates were estimated in a later analysis by permuting HLA or CMV assignments 20 times. A later analysis grouped co-occurring TCRs with DBSCAN, adding TCRdist sequence similarity when clustering within HLA-allele-positive subsets. Repertoires with fewer than 30,000 or more than 120,000 public chains were left out of co-occurrence clustering, as were about five repertoires with anomalous nucleotide sharing. Sourced from immuneACCESS, this table was stored by TCRdb with only in-frame sequences that have V and J called. A share of the clones is absent; for the studies checked, an unresolved V gene accounts for under half, and the remainder has no known explanation. For V, J and clone size, that table is used; D and trimming come from the DNA. This sample gives about 180,000 clones in total; roughly three quarters of them show up just once. Roughly 2.5% of the sample is taken by the ten largest.

From V the trimming removes 2 bases and from J it removes 9 bases, while the gene matches leave 7 bases of the junction unaccounted for. Spanning cysteine to phenylalanine, the CDR3 consists of 13 amino acids. The kept DNA is CDR3 alone, 39 bases in frame from the first base. CDR1 MDHEN and CDR2 SYDVKM were looked up in the germline V gene. The sample comes from a study of cytomegalovirus exposure and HLA in healthy donors (dated by TCRdb to about 2017). For the wider study: According to an earlier analysis of 587 of the donors, some 180 million T cells yielded 90 million to 130 million unique TCR beta sequences and 276 Gb of sequence data. Alongside the repertoire data, information on donor age, sex, ethnicity and CMV serostatus was compiled. Roughly 5 DR-DQ haplotypes were treated as single units for association and clustering because of strong linkage in the cohort. An early release that covered more than 550 HLA-typed donors contained approximately 300 gigabases of sequencing data and tens of millions of unique TCR sequences. The study was designed to test whether signatures of past pathogen exposure could be identified by cataloging public T cell receptors. In a later analysis, previously published TCR beta repertoires from some 640 donors were re-analyzed and high-resolution HLA genotyping was added so that TCR occurrence patterns could be studied. To decide whether each TCR beta V gene segment behaved as functional or pseudogenic, an earlier analysis of some 600 of the donors relied on high-throughput TCR beta sequencing. Rather than drawing on any new phenotypic data, the later analysis identified candidate immune exposures from TCR beta sequences and the way those sequences occurred across donors. HLA typing included class I and class II loci at four-digit resolution. The study profiled the T cell repertoires of about 720 subjects by immunosequencing and related them to cytomegalovirus serostatus. Across approximately 420 genotyped donors of the cohort, an average of roughly 200,000 unique TCR beta nucleotide sequences per donor were sequenced, and approximately 19% of those sequences were non-productive. All discovery cohort repertoires had been generated using a single sequencing platform. Among the roughly 380 genotyped donors, around 81% belonged to the genetic ancestry cluster associated with self-reported Caucasian donors. The number of donors typed differed by locus, with roughly 629-640 for A, B, C, DRB1 and DQB1, 522 for DQA1, under 610 for DPA1, and 472 for DPB1. To predict cytomegalovirus infection status, the study combined high-throughput TCR immunosequencing, statistical association of individual TCRs with disease status, and machine learning. In a later genetic analysis, genome-wide SNP genotypes for about 65% of the 666 donors were used, and that subset was treated as a discovery cohort. Besides the first cohort of 666 subjects, a separate validation cohort made up of over 95 different subjects was used. Summary of the overall study and its limitations: Cytomegalovirus status was reported to be diagnosed by the classifier with high specificity and sensitivity in both the original and validation cohorts. The study gave a list of about 170 TCR beta chains associated with cytomegalovirus. According to a later analysis, TCR association rates differed among HLA loci, with DRB1 alleles showing the most associated TCRs and HLA-C alleles showing the fewest. Several of the top co-occurrence clusters appeared to be linked to parvovirus B19, influenza, CMV and Epstein-Barr virus, according to a later analysis. A few of the identified cytomegalovirus-associated TCR beta chains were confirmed in vitro to be specific for cytomegalovirus antigens. Specific HLA alleles were associated with 15,000 to 20,000 TCR beta sequences at a false discovery rate of 0.05 in a later analysis. In a later genetic analysis, fewer N-insertions in productive TCRs were reported among donors in an Asian-associated ancestry cluster than the roughly 670-donor mean. When HLA alleles, especially DR and DQ, strongly co-occurred, attributing TCR associations to individual alleles was difficult. The sequencing pipeline was judged likely to have produced a cluster of highly shared sequence variants as a technical artifact. In an earlier analysis of some 540 of the donors, most TCR beta V segments appeared in productive rearrangements about 87% or about 30% of the time, broadly matching IMGT annotations. Because counts were too low, 15 to 20 rarely observed V segments, including chromosome 9 orphons, were left out of the earlier analysis of about 500 of the donors. A further reported finding was that TCR beta sequences accurately predicted the HLA-A and HLA-B alleles for most subjects in the first cohort. While some public TCRs were present in many individuals, most TCR sequences turned up only very rarely across donors. Immune exposure information for the cohort was limited to CMV serostatus. The authors suggested that the approach could potentially be extended to other disease states and immunological phenotypes. Roughly uniform sequencing depth across donors was assumed in presence/absence analyses, although this assumption may not hold. An association between a missense DCLRE1C variant and V-gene and J-gene trimming of TCR beta chains was found in a later genetic analysis and replicated in an independent cohort. A later analysis found that most CMV-associated TCR beta chains appeared HLA-restricted, with HLA associations seemingly driven largely by CMV exposure. Correlated functional status among segregating V segments might reflect linkage disequilibrium, but an unknown experimental factor could not be ruled out. Because HLA typing was missing for some donors at each locus, association tests included only the typed subset. Some IMGT-functional V segments, including TRBV6-2 and TRBV6-3, could not be distinguished by the 87-base-pair reads and were therefore excluded. A later analysis found that HLA-associated TCR beta chains were more clonally expanded and had lower generation probabilities than equally common non-associated chains. In this cohort, only TCR beta chains were sequenced, and detectable features were limited by the absence of alpha or paired-chain data.

The cohort was made up of roughly 670 healthy bone marrow donors. Cohort members were all nominally healthy when sampled, although unrecorded immune exposures were likely present. The donor tested CMV seropositive and was one of the 289 seropositive cohort members. Each donor provided a peripheral blood sample, and peripheral blood mononuclear cells were used for TCR beta sequencing. The Qiagen DNeasy Blood Extraction Kit was used to extract genomic DNA from the blood cell samples. The receptor chain draws on TRBV28 and TRBJ2-7; a stretch of 7 junction bases matches TRBD1. The sequence was collected from a woman younger than 45 in good health and CMV-seropositive. Sequenced: PBMCs. In nucleotide form, the sequence is TGTGCCAGCAGTTTAGGGCCCTACAGGGGGCAGTACTTC. Its protein is CASSLGPYRGQYF.